The clone carrying this TCR beta chain was counted a few times. The data belong to a study of cytomegalovirus exposure and HLA in healthy donors. Primers included in the PCR were 60 Vbeta and 13 Jbeta primers. Using immunoSEQ multiplex PCR, the repertoire was profiled, and TCRdb retains in-frame clones only, with some absent. The sample lists around 100,000 clones, approximately 70% occurring once. The ends were cut back, 7 bases at V and 6 bases at J, with 16 bases in the middle. There are 14 residues in the CDR3. Germline CDR1 is SNHLY and CDR2 is FYNNEI. The TCR sequence derives from a woman aged 45 to 65 in good health and CMV-seronegative. V gene TRBV2 combines with J gene TRBJ2-1, with D perhaps TRBD1 (5 bases). The sequenced sample was PBMCs. CDR3 loop: CASKRTWLSNEQFF. In DNA form, the CDR3 reads TGTGCCAGCAAAAGGACATGGCTCTCCAATGAGCAGTTCTTC. Supplemented by reference TRBV2 and TRBJ2-1, the full variable domain reads EPEVTQTPSHQVTQMGQEVILRCVPISNHLYFYWYRQILGQKVEFLVSFYNNEISEKSEIFDDQFSVERPDGSNFTLKIRSTKLEDSAMYFCASKRTWLSNEQFFGPGTRLTVL.